Reported below is one T cell receptor (beta chain). What it recognizes is unknown. It was roughly 10 milliliters of peripheral blood that were drawn from each donor. The data originate from a study of blood T cells in healthy people across ages. Primed by a sample-barcoded 5' primer and a J-beta primer mix, a second PCR proceeded for roughly 7 to 12 cycles. TCRdb analysed the 5' RACE reads with MiXCR anew, one entry per CDR3 protein. The profile shows about 1,500,000 distinct CDR3 sequences, about 30% of them singletons. Study-wide points: The unsorted PBMCs prevented any conclusive comparison of naive versus antigen-experienced cells. Long-lived donors exceeded aged donors in naive CD4+ cells and diversity.

Sequencing was performed on blood. The clonotype comes from a woman aged 30 to 39 in good health.

The CDR3 DNA reads as TGTGCCAGCAGTTTGGGACTAGCGGGAGTCCGTTACGAGCAGTACTTC. This encodes CASSLGLAGVRYEQYF. This rearrangement joins TRBV12-3 or TRBV12-4 to TRBJ2-4, with TRBD2 matching over 14 bases. The J call is in doubt because the DNA end fits TRBJ2-7 better. The CDR3 sequence is 16 residues long.